Listed here are 5 T cell receptor beta chains from one sample, sequenced in a study of breast tumors, draining lymph nodes, adjacent tissues (TCRdb year 2016). Libraries were constructed by multiplex PCR. For sequencing, an Illumina HiSeq 2000 was employed. The public reads were reprocessed in TCRdb via fastp at Q25 and MiXCR, keeping in-frame beta chains. Rows with one shared CDR3 protein collapse into an entry with the most common genes and DNA. The sample table shows some 130,000 distinct CDR3 sequences, and roughly 20% are seen once. The ten most abundant clones make up 2% to 2.5% of the sample. Lymph node samples were obtained from the axillary draining lymph nodes of breast cancer patients. The specimen was axillary lymph node tissue. These receptors were obtained from a female donor with breast cancer. Some clones in this sample may be carry-over from other donors' samples.

This clonotype was seen ten or more times. The rearrangement uses TRBV6-5 and TRBJ1-6, with D tentatively TRBD1 (6 bases). Germline lookup yields CDR1 MNHEY and CDR2 SVGAGI. CDR3 length equals 14 residues. The V gene lost 5 bases and the J gene lost 8 bases, with 13 bases spanning the gap. The CDR3 here is CASSQGQGYSPLHF. The CDR3 nucleotides read TGTGCCAGCAGTCAGGGGCAGGGGTATTCACCCCTCCACTTT.

This clonotype was recorded many times. The V and J genes are TRBV10-3 and TRBJ1-2; D gene unclear. Trimming removed 5 bases at V and 4 bases at J, with 5 bases between. The length of the CDR3 is 11 residues. Germline V gives CDR1 ENHRY, CDR2 SYGVKD. Here the CDR3 reads CAISPGYGYTF. The CDR3 DNA sequence: TGTGCCATCAGTCCTGGCTATGGCTACACCTTC.

This clonotype was detected once. A much larger clone is a single base away; this may be a read error. The gene calls are TRBV19 and TRBJ1-5; D is perhaps TRBD1 (5 bases). The CDR3 length is 14 residues. Trimming left V 10 bases short and J 3 bases short, with 16 bases between. Per germline, CDR1 LNHDA and CDR2 SQIVND (reference sequence). Here the CDR3 DNA reads TGTGCCATCCTGGGAGGACACTCCAATCAGCCCCAGCATTTT. Its protein product is CAILGGHSNQPQHF.

A note on this clonotype: A much larger clone differs from this one at a single base, so this may be a read error. The gene calls are TRBV4-2 and TRBJ2-1; the D is unclear. The germline gives CDR1 LGHNA, CDR2 YNFKEQ. The CDR3 sequence is 15 residues long. The CDR3 sequence is CASGQEPPRARTQFF. The CDR3 coding sequence is TGTGCCAGCGGCCAAGAACCCCCCCGCGCTCGAACGCAGTTCTTC.

A word on this clonotype: A much bigger clone sits one base away, suggesting this may be a read error. The CDR3 is CASSHRTSGGSYEQYF. DNA of the CDR3: TGTGCCAGCAGTCACAGGACGTCGGGCGGCTCCTACGAGCAGTACTTC. The chain recombines TRBV6-2 or TRBV6-3 with TRBJ2-7, with TRBD1 as a possible D gene (5 bases). The CDR3 spans 16 residues. Germline V CDR1 and CDR2: MNHEY, SVGEGT. V lost 5 bases, J lost 0 bases, and 17 bases lay in between.